The rows below give T cell receptor beta chains drawn from one sample of a study of shared clonotypes between healthy human individuals. Profiled with immunoSEQ multiplex PCR; TCRdb holds only in-frame clones, not every one. This table holds 950,000 to 1,100,000 clones, 75% to 80% found once. Sequences were obtained from memory CD4+ T cells from PBMCs. All receptors derive from a young man in good health. Some clones in this sample may be carry-over from other donors' samples. The CDR3 runs from the conserved cysteine through the conserved F or W. D genes are given only for firm matches. Clone size is given for some rows only: seen once, a few or many times, or a class if the clone is expanded.

D gene | J gene | CDR3 length | clone size | V gene | CDR3 protein | CDR3 DNA
TRBD1 | TRBJ1-1 | 14 | once | TRBV5-1 | CASSSTGTGIGAFF | TGCGCCAGCAGCTCGACCGGGACAGGGATCGGGGCTTTCTTT
TRBD1 | TRBJ2-6 | 18 | once | TRBV27 | CASSFGRTGPSGANVLTF | TGTGCCAGCAGTTTTGGTCGGACAGGCCCCTCTGGGGCCAACGTCCTGACTTTC
- | TRBJ1-1 | 12 | once | TRBV25-1 | CASSDFGREAFF | TGTGCCAGCAGTGATTTTGGCAGGGAAGCTTTCTTT
TRBD1 | TRBJ1-1 | 15 | - | TRBV4-1 | CASSQENRGYTEAFF | TGCGCCAGCAGCCAAGAAAACAGGGGGTACACTGAAGCTTTCTTT
TRBD1 | TRBJ2-1 | 15 | - | TRBV27 | CASSIGGQPYNEQFF | TGTGCCAGCAGTATAGGGGGACAGCCCTACAATGAGCAGTTCTTC
- | TRBJ2-7 | 13 | - | TRBV6-1 | CASSWTSAYEQYF | TGTGCCAGCAGTTGGACCTCTGCCTACGAGCAGTACTTC
- | TRBJ2-5 | 13 | - | TRBV11-2 | CASSLVGGETQYF | TGTGCCAGCAGCTTAGTGGGGGGAGAGACCCAGTACTTC
- | TRBJ1-3 | 14 | - | TRBV28 | CASSPPNSGNTIYF | TGTGCCAGCAGTCCCCCGAACTCTGGAAACACCATATATTTT
- | TRBJ1-1 | 14 | - | TRBV28 | CASTPGGMTAEAFF | TGTGCCAGCACTCCGGGAGGGATGACGGCTGAAGCTTTCTTT
- | TRBJ1-5 | 14 | - | TRBV28 | CASSFGPGNQPQHF | TGTGCCAGCAGTTTCGGGCCGGGGAATCAGCCCCAGCATTTT
- | TRBJ2-2 | 12 | many | TRBV7-3 | CASSPDGGELFF | TGTGCCAGCAGCCCGGACGGCGGGGAGCTGTTTTTT
TRBD1 | TRBJ2-2 | 15 | - | TRBV18 | CASSRGGTNTGELFF | TGTGCCAGCTCCAGAGGGGGCACCAACACCGGGGAGCTGTTTTTT
- | TRBJ1-5 | 15 | - | TRBV6-6 | CASNRGQVGNQPQHF | TGTGCCAGCAACCGGGGGCAGGTGGGCAATCAGCCCCAGCATTTT
TRBD1 | TRBJ2-3 | 14 | - | TRBV19 | CASRTQGSTDTQYF | TGTGCCAGTAGGACACAGGGGTCCACAGATACGCAGTATTTT
TRBD2 | TRBJ2-3 | 16 | - | TRBV6-5 | CASSYSRLAGTDTQYF | TGTGCCAGCAGTTACTCTCGACTAGCGGGAACTGATACGCAGTATTTT
TRBD1 | TRBJ2-5 | 14 | - | TRBV10-2 | CASSENRGRETQYF | TGCGCCAGCAGTGAGAACAGGGGGCGAGAGACCCAGTACTTC
- | TRBJ1-4 | 19 | - | TRBV4-1 | CASIQRSGLGTGRGEKLFF | TGCGCCAGCATCCAAAGATCCGGGCTGGGCACGGGGAGAGGTGAAAAACTGTTTTTT
TRBD1 | TRBJ1-1 | 16 | once | TRBV9 | CASSVGQGGSVTEAFF | TGTGCCAGCAGCGTAGGACAGGGGGGCTCCGTCACTGAAGCTTTCTTT
TRBD2 | TRBJ2-1 | 13 | - | TRBV7-7 | CASGPGLANEQFF | TGTGCCAGCGGTCCCGGACTAGCGAATGAGCAGTTCTTC